These T cell receptor beta chains were read from a single sample in a study of cytomegalovirus exposure and HLA in healthy donors. The data were produced by immunoSEQ multiplex PCR, yet TCRdb's version contains in-frame clones alone and is incomplete. Of 150,000 to 200,000 clones detected, approximately 79% appear once; the ten largest clones hold more than 6%. Sample: PBMCs. The receptors come from a middle-aged man in good health and CMV-seropositive. Each CDR3 is given with its conserved first and last residue. The D gene is left open where the match is weak. Clone size is stated in some rows and not others, as once, few, many or a class when expanded.

J: TRBJ2-1; size: .; D: .; V: TRBV7-2; DNA: TGTGCCAGCAGCTTAGTGGGAGACAATGAGCAGTTCTTC; CDR3: CASSLVGDNEQFF
J: TRBJ1-2; size: .; D: TRBD1; V: TRBV28; DNA: TGTGCCAGCAGTTTTGGGGACAGGGTTGGGTATGGCTACACCTTC; CDR3: CASSFGDRVGYGYTF
J: TRBJ2-7; size: .; D: TRBD1; V: TRBV27; DNA: TGTGCCAGCAGTGGAAGGACAGGGGGCTACGAGCAGTACTTC; CDR3: CASSGRTGGYEQYF
J: TRBJ2-5; size: once; D: TRBD1; V: TRBV29-1; DNA: TGCAGCGGGGCCCGCGGGACAGGGAGGCAAGAGACCCAGTACTTC; CDR3: CSGARGTGRQETQYF
J: TRBJ1-2; size: once; D: TRBD1; V: TRBV28; DNA: TGTGCCAGCAGTTTGGTGGCAGGGGGCGGCTATGGCTACACCTTC; CDR3: CASSLVAGGGYGYTF
J: TRBJ2-7; size: .; D: .; V: TRBV5-4; DNA: TGTGCCAGCAGCTTGGCACCCTACGAGCAGTACTTC; CDR3: CASSLAPYEQYF
J: TRBJ1-5; size: .; D: .; V: TRBV28; DNA: TGTGCCAGCAGTTTTGTCGGGAGCAATCAGCCCCAGCATTTT; CDR3: CASSFVGSNQPQHF
J: TRBJ2-1; size: .; D: .; V: TRBV7-6; DNA: TGTGCCAGCAGCTTAGCAGAGGATGAGCAGTTCTTC; CDR3: CASSLAEDEQFF
J: TRBJ2-3; size: .; D: .; V: TRBV5-1; DNA: TGCGCCAGCAGCCCGGGTCCCCCTACAGATACGCAGTATTTT; CDR3: CASSPGPPTDTQYF
J: TRBJ2-1; size: .; D: TRBD1; V: TRBV4-3; DNA: TGCGCCAGCAGTCCCGGGACAGGGGGCCTCGGTGAGCAGTTCTTC; CDR3: CASSPGTGGLGEQFF
J: TRBJ2-1; size: .; D: TRBD2; V: TRBV28; DNA: TGTGCCAGCAGTTTCCAGCGGGGGGGCGGTGAGCAGTTCTTC; CDR3: CASSFQRGGGEQFF
J: TRBJ2-7; size: .; D: TRBD1; V: TRBV28; DNA: TGTGCCAGCAGCCTCGGGACAGGGGGCCTCTACGAGCAGTACTTC; CDR3: CASSLGTGGLYEQYF
J: TRBJ1-5; size: .; D: TRBD1; V: TRBV7-9; DNA: TGTGCCAGCAGCCGGACAGGGAGCAATCAGCCCCAGCATTTT; CDR3: CASSRTGSNQPQHF
J: TRBJ2-3; size: once; D: .; V: TRBV9; DNA: TGTGCCAGCAGCGTCGGTGGAGATACGCAGTATTTT; CDR3: CASSVGGDTQYF
J: TRBJ1-1; size: .; D: TRBD1; V: TRBV4-1; DNA: TGCGCCAGCAGCCAAGATCAACAGGGGGACACTGAAGCTTTCTTT; CDR3: CASSQDQQGDTEAFF
J: TRBJ2-1; size: .; D: TRBD2; V: TRBV7-2; DNA: TGTGCCAGCGAGAGGCTAGCGGGGGGGCTCAATGAGCAGTTCTTC; CDR3: CASERLAGGLNEQFF
J: TRBJ1-1; size: .; D: TRBD1; V: TRBV5-1; DNA: TGCGCCAGCAGTCGACAGGGGGCTAACACTGAAGCTTTCTTT; CDR3: CASSRQGANTEAFF
J: TRBJ2-7; size: .; D: TRBD1; V: TRBV4-1; DNA: TGCGCCAGCAGCCAAGCTCCGGGACAGAACTACGAGCAGTACTTC; CDR3: CASSQAPGQNYEQYF